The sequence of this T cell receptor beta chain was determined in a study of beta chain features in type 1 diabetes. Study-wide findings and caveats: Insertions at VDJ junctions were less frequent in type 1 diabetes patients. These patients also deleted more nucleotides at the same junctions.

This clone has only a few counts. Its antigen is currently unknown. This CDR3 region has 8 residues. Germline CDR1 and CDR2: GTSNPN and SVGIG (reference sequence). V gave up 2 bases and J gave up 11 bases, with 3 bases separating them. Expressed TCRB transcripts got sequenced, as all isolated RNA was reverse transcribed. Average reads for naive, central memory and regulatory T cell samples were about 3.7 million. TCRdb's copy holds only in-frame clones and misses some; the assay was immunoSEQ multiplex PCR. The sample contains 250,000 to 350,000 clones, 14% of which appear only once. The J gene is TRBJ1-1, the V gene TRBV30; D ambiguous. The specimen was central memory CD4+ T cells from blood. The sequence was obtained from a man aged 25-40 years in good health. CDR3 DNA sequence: TGTGCCTGGAGTTGGGCTTTCTTT. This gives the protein CAWSWAFF.